The 27 T cell receptor beta chains in this list originate from one sample, sequenced in a study of blood T cell repertoires in COVID-19. Assay used: immunoSEQ multiplex PCR; TCRdb lists only in-frame clones, some missing. This sample has 130,000 or so clones; approximately 90% occur once, and the top ten carry more than 2%. Specimen: peripheral blood. These receptors all stem from a woman aged 45-59 years with acute or convalescent COVID-19.

CDR3 coding DNA: TGTGCCAGCAGCCAAGGGCGGCGAGAGACCCAGTACTTC. It translates to CASSQGRRETQYF. The chain recombines TRBV3-1 (or the pseudogene TRBV3-2) with TRBJ2-5; D uncertain. In germline, CDR1 is LGHDT, CDR2 YNNKEL (reference sequence). V was cut by 1 base and J by 4 bases, with 7 bases left in between. The CDR3 consists of 13 residues.

The chain couples TRBV7-9 to TRBJ1-2, with TRBD1 matching 7 bases. J gave up 8 bases and V 4 bases, and 10 bases lay outside the gene matches. The CDR3 is 14 amino acids. Germline values: CDR1 SEHNR, CDR2 FQNEAQ (reference sequence). The CDR3 DNA reads as TGTGCCAGCAGCTCGCAGGGGGTTACTATGGGCTACACCTTC. Protein: CASSSQGVTMGYTF. The full variable domain, its missing parts supplied by reference TRBV7-9 and TRBJ1-2, is DTGVSQNPRHKITKRGQNVTFRCDPISEHNRLYWYRQTLGQGPEFLTYFQNEAQLEKSRLLSDRFSAERPKGSFSTLEIQRTEQGDSAMYLCASSSQGVTMGYTFGSGTRLTVV.

The gene calls are TRBV30 and TRBJ1-1, with D possibly TRBD1 on 5 matching bases. Looked up from germline, CDR1 is GTSNPN and CDR2 is SVGIG (reference sequence). V was shortened by 0 bases and J by 4 bases, with 9 bases between the two germline ends. CDR3 length: 13 residues. The CDR3 DNA reads as TGTGCCTGGAGTGTGTGGGGCAGCACTGAAGCTTTCTTT. This encodes CAWSVWGSTEAFF. Together with reference TRBV30 and TRBJ1-1, the CDR3 gives the full variable domain: SQTIHQWPATLVQPVGSPLSLECTVEGTSNPNLYWYRQAAGRGLQLLFYSVGIGQISSEVPQNLSASRPQDRQFILSSKKLLLSDSGFYLCAWSVWGSTEAFFGQGTRLTVV.

The rearrangement uses TRBV5-1 and TRBJ1-2, with 7 positions matching TRBD1. The germline CDR1 and CDR2 sequences are SGHRS and YFSETQ. CDR3 size: 14 residues. V trimming: 5 bases; J trimming: 2 bases; junction bases outside the gene matches: 6. CDR3 bases: TGCGCCAGCAGACCCGGGACAGAAAACTATGGCTACACCTTC. Its protein is CASRPGTENYGYTF.

The DNA for the CDR3 is TGTGCCAGCAGCTCAGGGGGGCGCTCCTCCTACGAGCAGTACTTC. Translating it yields CASSSGGRSSYEQYF. This chain links TRBV9 with TRBJ2-7, with D perhaps TRBD1 (7 bases). Germline CDR1 SGDLS, CDR2 YYNGEE. The V and J ends lost 4 bases and 0 bases respectively, with 14 bases between them. The CDR3 sequence is 15 residues long. The full variable domain, completed using reference TRBV9 and TRBJ2-7, is DSGVTQTPKHLITATGQRVTLRCSPRSGDLSVYWYQQSLDQGLQFLIQYYNGEERAKGNILERFSAQQFPDLHSELNLSSLELGDSALYFCASSSGGRSSYEQYFGPGTRLTVT.

With regard to this clone: The same CDR3 is also encoded by other DNA sequences in this sample. The chain employs TRBV5-1 and TRBJ2-1, with a weak D call TRBD2 (5 bases). The CDR3 is made up of 11 amino acids. Germline loops: CDR1 SGHRS, CDR2 YFSETQ. V was pared by 0 bases and J by 10 bases, with 5 bases between. For the CDR3, the DNA is TGCGCCAGCAGCTTGGGGAGGGAGCAGTTCTTC. Its translation: CASSLGREQFF.

The rearrangement links TRBV6-5 to TRBJ1-1, with D perhaps TRBD1 (6 bases). Germline CDR1 and CDR2: MNHEY and SVGAGI. V lost 0 bases, J lost 2 bases, and 10 bases lay in between. CDR3 length: 15 residues. CDR3 nucleotide sequence: TGTGCCAGCAGTTACTCGACAGGAGCCAACACTGAAGCTTTCTTT. Translation: CASSYSTGANTEAFF.

The V and J genes are TRBV15 and TRBJ1-5; 10 nucleotides line up with TRBD1. The CDR3 is 14 amino acids. The V and J ends lost 4 bases and 6 bases, in that order; junction bases with no gene match: 3. Germline lookup yields CDR1 LNHNV and CDR2 YYDKDF (reference sequence). The CDR3 protein is CATSTTGGFQPQHF. The CDR3 DNA is TGTGCCACCAGCACGACAGGGGGCTTTCAGCCCCAGCATTTT.

The chain links TRBV27 to TRBJ2-3, with 7 bases lining up with TRBD2. Losses at the gene ends were 6 bases for V and 7 bases for J; bases not matched to a gene: 10. The CDR3 length is 14 residues. CDR1 is MNHEY, CDR2 SMNVEV, per germline (reference sequence). This CDR3 reads CASSSVGRGYTQYF. CDR3 nucleotides: TGTGCCAGCAGCTCCGTTGGGAGGGGCTATACGCAGTATTTT.

The chain links TRBV11-2 to TRBJ1-5, with 8 bases that match TRBD1. There are 17 residues in the CDR3. Per germline, CDR1 SGHAT and CDR2 FQNNGV. Germline trimming cut 0 bases from V and 4 bases from J; bases unmatched to any gene: 8. The CDR3 reads CASSLDLGQGGNQPQHF. The CDR3, as DNA: TGTGCCAGCAGCTTAGATCTAGGACAGGGCGGGAATCAGCCCCAGCATTTT. The full variable domain, rest sourced from reference TRBV11-2 and TRBJ1-5, is EAGVAQSPRYKIIEKRQSVAFWCNPISGHATLYWYQQILGQGPKLLIQFQNNGVVDDSQLPKDRFSAERLKGVDSTLKIQPAKLEDSAVYLCASSLDLGQGGNQPQHFGDGTRLSIL.

The chain carries TRBV7-9 and TRBJ1-2; no clear D gene. The V gene lost 5 bases and the J gene lost 0 bases, with 13 bases spanning the gap. This CDR3 is built from 15 residues. Germline values: CDR1 SEHNR, CDR2 FQNEAQ (reference sequence). CDR3 loop: CASSPVDGANYGYTF. CDR3 nucleotide sequence: TGTGCCAGCAGCCCTGTTGACGGGGCTAACTATGGCTACACCTTC.

This sequence joins TRBV27 and TRBJ1-2; 7 positions match TRBD1. The V gene end was trimmed by 1 base and the J gene end by 0 bases; junction bases not matched to a gene: 8. Germline CDR1 MNHEY, CDR2 SMNVEV (reference sequence). The CDR3 consists of 17 residues. The CDR3 DNA reads as TGTGCCAGCAGTTTATTCTCGGACAGGAGAGCTAACTATGGCTACACCTTC. This sequence encodes CASSLFSDRRANYGYTF.

This rearrangement joins TRBV5-6 to TRBJ1-2; D may be TRBD1 (6 bases). Trimming left V 3 bases short and J 2 bases short, with 17 bases between. The V gene's germline CDR1 is SGHDT and CDR2 YYEEEE. The length of the CDR3 is 16 residues. CDR3 coding DNA: TGTGCCAGCAGCTGGGCCAACAGGGCGGTCAACTATGGCTACACCTTC. As protein: CASSWANRAVNYGYTF.

This clone was counted a few times. CDR3 sequence: CSASTAGSEQFF. The CDR3 coding sequence is TGCAGTGCTAGTACAGCGGGGAGTGAGCAGTTCTTC. The chain is built from TRBV20-1 and TRBJ2-1, with 7 bases fitting TRBD2. V shed 3 bases and J 9 bases; nucleotides not matched to a gene: 5. The CDR3 covers 12 residues. The germline gives CDR1 DFQATT, CDR2 SNEGSKA (reference sequence).

The rearrangement links TRBV5-8 to TRBJ2-1; possible D gene TRBD2, 5 bases. V dropped 10 bases and J dropped 0 bases, with 11 bases sitting between them. The CDR3 extends over 13 amino acids. Germline loops: CDR1 SGHTS, CDR2 YDEGEE. CDR3 nucleotide sequence: TGTGCCCAATTGGGGAGCTCCTACAATGAGCAGTTCTTC. Protein sequence: CAQLGSSYNEQFF.

The chain has TRBV9 and TRBJ1-2; D unclear. V was cut by 3 bases and J by 7 bases, with 19 bases left in between. The germline V gene encodes CDR1 SGDLS and CDR2 YYNGEE. The CDR3 runs 15 residues. The CDR3 loop is CASSGDGAAALGYTF. The CDR3 nucleotides read TGTGCCAGCAGCGGTGACGGTGCAGCGGCTCTTGGCTACACCTTC.

CDR3 in DNA: TGTGCCAGCAGCCGGACAGGGGCCTCTGGAAACACCATATATTTT. The encoded protein is CASSRTGASGNTIYF. The gene calls are TRBV7-9 and TRBJ1-3, with 9 bases fitting TRBD1. The germline CDR1 and CDR2 sequences are SEHNR and FQNEAQ (reference sequence). With V trimmed by 5 bases and J by 0 bases, 2 bases remained unmatched. The CDR3 totals 15 residues.

J is TRBJ2-4 and V is TRBV7-2, with TRBD1 identical over 8 bases. The CDR3 sequence is 16 residues long. Germline V gives CDR1 SGHTA, CDR2 FQGNSA. After removal of 4 bases from V and 0 bases from J, the junction contained 5 bases not matched to a gene. The CDR3 spells CASSSDRGLAKNIQYF. Written as DNA, the CDR3 is TGTGCCAGCAGCTCTGACAGGGGTTTAGCCAAAAACATTCAGTACTTC.

This sequence joins TRBV19 and TRBJ2-5, with 12 bases aligning to TRBD1. V dropped 4 bases and J dropped 5; count of bases not matched to a gene: 8. The CDR3 has 16 amino acids. Germline V lookup: CDR1 LNHDA, CDR2 SQIVND (reference sequence). CDR3 sequence reads: CASSREGQGAAETQYF. CDR3 in DNA: TGTGCCAGTAGTAGAGAGGGACAGGGGGCGGCCGAGACCCAGTACTTC.

J is TRBJ2-2 and V is TRBV9, with 12 bases matching TRBD1. V dropped 1 base and J dropped 6; count of bases not matched to a gene: 4. This CDR3 comprises 16 residues. Per the germline V gene, CDR1 is SGDLS and CDR2 is YYNGEE. The CDR3 loop reads CASSVRGQGAAGELFF. CDR3 coding DNA: TGTGCCAGCAGCGTAAGGGGACAGGGGGCCGCCGGGGAGCTGTTTTTT.

V is TRBV3-1 (or the pseudogene TRBV3-2) and J is TRBJ2-7; possibly TRBD1 for D (6 bases). This CDR3 region has 15 residues. Germline-derived CDR1 and CDR2 are LGHDT and YNNKEL (reference sequence). The germline V and J ends were trimmed by 0 bases and 4 bases, with 13 bases remaining between them. The CDR3 coding sequence is TGTGCCAGCAGCCAAGACAGCCAGGGGTTATACGAGCAGTACTTC. Translated: CASSQDSQGLYEQYF.

The gene calls are TRBV3-1 (or the pseudogene TRBV3-2) and TRBJ2-2; D is unresolved. The germline V gene has CDR1 LGHDT and CDR2 YNNKEL (reference sequence). This CDR3 contains 12 residues. V was pared by 8 bases and J by 6 bases, with 10 bases between. CDR3 nucleotides: TGTGCCAGCCGGCGGTTGGCCGGGGAGCTGTTTTTT. Translation gives CASRRLAGELFF.

The V call is TRBV7-2, the J call TRBJ2-7, with a possible D match to TRBD2 (6 bases). This CDR3 region has 14 residues. From germline, CDR1 is SGHTA and CDR2 FQGNSA. Trimming left V 1 base short and J 2 bases short, with 9 bases between. The CDR3 sequence is CASSLGRDPYEQYF. The DNA of the CDR3 is TGTGCCAGCAGCTTAGGGCGGGACCCCTACGAGCAGTACTTC.

The chain employs TRBV7-9 and TRBJ1-2; no clear D gene. CDR1 and CDR2 (germline): SEHNR, FQNEAQ (reference sequence). CDR3 length: 17 amino acids. Trimming removed 2 bases at V and 0 bases at J, with 16 bases between. The CDR3 here is CASSLQDFPRPNYGYTF. For the CDR3, the DNA is TGTGCCAGCAGCTTACAAGACTTCCCCCGCCCTAACTATGGCTACACCTTC. The variable domain in full, with the rest retrieved from reference TRBV7-9 and TRBJ1-2, is DTGVSQNPRHKITKRGQNVTFRCDPISEHNRLYWYRQTLGQGPEFLTYFQNEAQLEKSRLLSDRFSAERPKGSFSTLEIQRTEQGDSAMYLCASSLQDFPRPNYGYTFGSGTRLTVV.

This clone was picked up one time. The V and J genes are TRBV29-1 and TRBJ1-3; 7 nucleotides agree with TRBD1. Germline loops: CDR1 SQVTM, CDR2 ANQGSEA. This CDR3 contains 16 residues. The V gene end was trimmed by 5 bases and the J gene end by 0 bases; junction bases not matched to a gene: 10. Here the CDR3 DNA reads TGCAGCGTTCGGAGGACAGGAGCGTCCTCTGGAAACACCATATATTTT. Protein product: CSVRRTGASSGNTIYF.

This clone showed up just once. The V call is TRBV3-1 (or the pseudogene TRBV3-2), the J call TRBJ1-6, with a tentative D call TRBD1 (6 bases). The CDR3 consists of 13 residues. The V end lost 4 bases, the J end lost 12 bases, and 13 bases lay between the germline ends. Germline V gene data show CDR1 as LGHDT and CDR2 as YNNKEL (reference sequence). CDR3 loop: CASSPGAGGPLHF. As DNA, the CDR3 is TGTGCCAGCAGCCCAGGGGCGGGCGGACCCCTCCACTTT.

The V call is TRBV5-4, the J call TRBJ1-4; D is ambiguous. V was shortened by 0 bases and J by 6 bases, with 6 bases between the two germline ends. Germline lookup yields CDR1 SGHNT and CDR2 YYREEE (reference sequence). CDR3 length: 13 residues. CDR3 coding DNA: TGTGCCAGCAGCTTGGTTGGAGATGAAAAACTGTTTTTT. This encodes CASSLVGDEKLFF.